The clone carrying this T cell receptor (beta chain) was seen many times. Its antigen is not identified. This beta chain came through as a stray read in a library set up for alpha chains, and its size says little. The data belong to a study of spatial heterogeneity in lung cancer. General study findings and limits: Within tumors, counts of expanded alpha and beta TCRs tracked tumor mutation counts.

One entry per CDR3 protein results from TCRdb running MiXCR on the 5' RACE reads. The sample has about 10,000 distinct CDR3 sequences, about 6% seen once. The germline V gene has CDR1 SGHAT and CDR2 FQNNGV. This CDR3 region has 13 residues. The V end lost 5 bases, the J end lost 3 bases, and 11 bases lay between the germline ends. Time point given: sample taken at primary tumor resection. V is TRBV11-2 and J is TRBJ2-7; D uncertain. The clonotype was recovered from a male donor with early-stage non-small cell lung cancer. This specimen consisted of lung tumor tissue, obtained at surgery. The CDR3 here is CASSVLGGYEQYF. The CDR3 DNA reads TGTGCCAGCAGCGTGCTGGGCGGCTACGAGCAGTACTTC. The full variable domain, completed using reference TRBV11-2 and TRBJ2-7, is EAGVAQSPRYKIIEKRQSVAFWCNPISGHATLYWYQQILGQGPKLLIQFQNNGVVDDSQLPKDRFSAERLKGVDSTLKIQPAKLEDSAVYLCASSVLGGYEQYFGPGTRLTVT.